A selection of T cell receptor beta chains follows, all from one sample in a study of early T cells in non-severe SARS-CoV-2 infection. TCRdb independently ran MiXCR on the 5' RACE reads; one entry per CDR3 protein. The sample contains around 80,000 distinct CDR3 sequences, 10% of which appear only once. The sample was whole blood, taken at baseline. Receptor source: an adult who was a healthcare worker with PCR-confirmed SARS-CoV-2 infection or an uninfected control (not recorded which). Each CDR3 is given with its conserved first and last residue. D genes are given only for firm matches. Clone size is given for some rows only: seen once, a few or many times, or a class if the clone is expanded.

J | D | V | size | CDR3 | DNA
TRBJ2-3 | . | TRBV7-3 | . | CASRLSTSSTDTQYF | TGTGCCAGCAGACTGTCGACCTCTAGCACAGATACGCAGTATTTT
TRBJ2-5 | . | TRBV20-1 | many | CSALGPTQETQYF | TGCAGTGCTCTGGGACCGACCCAAGAGACCCAGTACTTC
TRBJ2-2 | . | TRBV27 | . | CASSTRDSRTNTGELFF | TGTGCCAGCAGTACCCGAGATAGCCGGACGAACACCGGGGAGCTGTTTTTT
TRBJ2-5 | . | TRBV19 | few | CASSSGLLETQYF | TGTGCCAGTTCCTCTGGACTATTAGAGACCCAGTACTTC
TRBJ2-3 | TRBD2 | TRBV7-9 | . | CASSEGLADTDTRYF | TGTGCCAGCAGCGAGGGACTAGCGGACACAGATACGCGGTATTTT
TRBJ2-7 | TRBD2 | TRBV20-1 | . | CSARGLAGNNEQYF | TGCAGTGCTAGGGGACTAGCGGGAAATAACGAGCAGTACTTC
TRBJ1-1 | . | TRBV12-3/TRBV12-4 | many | CASMSSNTEAFF | TGTGCCAGCATGTCCTCGAACACTGAAGCTTTCTTT
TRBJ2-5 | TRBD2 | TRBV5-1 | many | CASSSGTIAQETQYF | TGCGCCAGCAGCTCCGGGACTATAGCTCAAGAGACCCAGTACTTC
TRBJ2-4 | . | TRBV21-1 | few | CASSWGGLAKNIQYF | TGTGCCAGCAGCTGGGGGGGTTTAGCCAAAAACATTCAGTACTTC
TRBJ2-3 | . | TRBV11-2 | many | CASSLYPAGAGADTQYF | TGTGCCAGCAGCTTATACCCAGCGGGTGCCGGGGCAGATACGCAGTATTTT
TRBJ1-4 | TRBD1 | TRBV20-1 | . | CSAIDRGLGEKLFF | TGCAGTGCAATCGACAGGGGGCTTGGTGAAAAACTGTTTTTT
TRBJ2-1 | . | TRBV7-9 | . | CASSFQHPYNEQFF | TGTGCCAGCAGCTTCCAACACCCGTACAATGAGCAGTTCTTC
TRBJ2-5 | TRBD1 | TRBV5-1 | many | CASSPRGQGLLETQYF | TGCGCCAGCAGCCCGAGGGGACAGGGGCTTCTGGAGACCCAGTACTTC
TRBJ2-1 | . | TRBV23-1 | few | CASETTFRTWNEQFF | TGCGCCAGCGAGACTACTTTCCGCACTTGGAATGAGCAGTTCTTC
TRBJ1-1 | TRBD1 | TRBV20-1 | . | CSARSPGQPGNTEAFF | TGCAGTGCTAGGTCCCCGGGACAGCCCGGGAACACTGAAGCTTTCTTT
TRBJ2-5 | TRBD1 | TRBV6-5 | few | CASGTGGETQYF | TGTGCCAGCGGCACAGGGGGAGAGACCCAGTACTTC
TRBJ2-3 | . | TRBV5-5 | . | CASSLRPLMTDTQYF | TGTGCCAGCAGCTTGAGACCCTTAATGACAGATACGCAGTATTTT
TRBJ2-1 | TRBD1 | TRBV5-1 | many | CASSLGVTGGWYNEQFF | TGCGCCAGCAGCTTGGGAGTTACAGGGGGCTGGTACAATGAGCAGTTCTTC
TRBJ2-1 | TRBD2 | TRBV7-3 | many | CASRAGGRNEQFF | TGTGCCAGCAGGGCGGGAGGGAGGAATGAGCAGTTCTTC
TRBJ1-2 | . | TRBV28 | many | CASLRTGVNYGYTF | TGTGCCAGCCTTAGAACAGGAGTTAACTATGGCTACACCTTC
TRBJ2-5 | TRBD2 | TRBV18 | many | CASSSREGRETQYF | TGTGCCAGCTCATCGCGGGAGGGCCGAGAGACCCAGTACTTC
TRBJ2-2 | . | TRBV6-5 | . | CASSYSTRGGGELFF | TGTGCCAGCAGTTACTCGACTAGGGGCGGCGGGGAGCTGTTTTTT
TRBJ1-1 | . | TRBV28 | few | CASSPLRTAYGNTEAFF | TGTGCCAGCAGTCCTCTGCGGACAGCTTACGGGAACACTGAAGCTTTCTTT
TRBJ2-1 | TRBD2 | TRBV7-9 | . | CASSLASGSSNEQFF | TGTGCCAGCAGCTTAGCTAGCGGGAGCTCCAATGAGCAGTTCTTC
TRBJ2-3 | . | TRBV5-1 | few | CASSLAGYGGSDTQYF | TGCGCCAGCAGCTTGGCGGGCTACGGGGGCTCAGATACGCAGTATTTT
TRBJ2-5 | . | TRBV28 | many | CASSLSVGRETQYF | TGTGCCAGCAGTTTATCCGTGGGTAGGGAGACCCAGTACTTC
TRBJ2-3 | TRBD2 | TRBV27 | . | CASRAAGGSTLGTQYF | TGTGCCAGCAGGGCGGCGGGGGGCTCCACCCTCGGGACGCAGTATTTT
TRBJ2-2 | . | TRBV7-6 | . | CASSPTRTGELFF | TGTGCCAGCAGTCCGACTCGCACCGGGGAGCTGTTTTTT
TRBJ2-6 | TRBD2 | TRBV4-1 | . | CASSQQLAGVSGANVLIF | TGCGCCAGCAGCCAACAACTAGCGGGAGTATCTGGGGCCAACGTCCTGATTTTC
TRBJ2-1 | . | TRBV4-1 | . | CASSPVGGEQFF | TGCGCCAGCAGCCCTGTTGGAGGCGAGCAGTTCTTC
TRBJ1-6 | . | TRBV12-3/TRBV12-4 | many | CASSLEWNSPLHF | TGTGCCAGCAGTTTAGAATGGAATTCACCCCTCCACTTT
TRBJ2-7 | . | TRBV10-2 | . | CASSPFAGGPAGGEQYF | TGCGCCAGCAGTCCATTCGCAGGAGGGCCTGCCGGCGGCGAGCAGTACTTC